The clone carrying this T cell receptor (beta chain) was recorded many times. Its antigen is as yet unknown. This entry comes from a study of T cells in Graves' hyperthyroidism and ophthalmopathy. Study conclusions and caveats: Ophthalmopathy got predicted by the model a median about six months before its onset. Blood held most thyroid clonotypes expanded above 0.001 frequency.

Authors of the study amplified TCR beta CDR3 regions from RNA transcripts. TCR CDR3 regions were first amplified by RT-PCR with HTBI primers. TCRdb processed the multiplex PCR reads anew with MiXCR; each CDR3 protein has one entry. Among about 640,000 distinct CDR3 sequences listed, roughly 20% were seen once. A patient was excluded if there was uncontrolled infection, other autoimmune disease, pregnancy or lactation. The PBMCs were taken from around 9 ml of fresh peripheral blood. The CDR3 is made up of 16 amino acids. Germline V gives CDR1 SGHRS, CDR2 YFSETQ. The trim removed 4 bases at V and 0 bases at J, leaving 8 bases unmatched.

This clonotype originated in a young man with Graves' ophthalmopathy. Material: blood. The chain recombines TRBV5-1 with TRBJ2-5, with 8 nucleotides matching TRBD2. The CDR3 region has the DNA TGCGCCAGCAGCCCGGGAGGGGAATGGAACCAAGAGACCCAGTACTTC. Its protein product is CASSPGGEWNQETQYF.